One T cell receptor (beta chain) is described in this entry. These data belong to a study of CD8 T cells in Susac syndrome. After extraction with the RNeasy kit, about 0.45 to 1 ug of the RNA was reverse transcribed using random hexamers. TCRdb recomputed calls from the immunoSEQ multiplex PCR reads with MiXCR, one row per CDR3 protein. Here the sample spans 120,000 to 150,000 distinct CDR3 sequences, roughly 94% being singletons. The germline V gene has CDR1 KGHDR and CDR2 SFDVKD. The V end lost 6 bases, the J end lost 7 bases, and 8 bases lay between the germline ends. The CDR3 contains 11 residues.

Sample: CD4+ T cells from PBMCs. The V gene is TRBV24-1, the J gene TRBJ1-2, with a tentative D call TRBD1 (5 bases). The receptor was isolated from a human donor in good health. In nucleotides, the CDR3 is TGTGCCACCAGTAATGGGGGTGGCTACACCTTC. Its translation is CATSNGGGYTF.